The present entry profiles one TCR beta chain with its context. The antigen remains undetermined. Other DNA sequences of this sample code for an identical CDR3. Here immunoSEQ multiplex PCR was the method, and the copy in TCRdb shows in-frame clones only, minus some. The profile shows some 2,100,000 clones, 95% of them singletons. The entry originates in a study of shared clonotypes between healthy human individuals. General study results and limits: The naive CD4 repertoires of a handful of donors were compared, and around 4.9% of clonotypes were shared.

This receptor was identified in a man aged 18 to 30 in good health. Sequencing was done on a sample of naive CD4+ T cells sorted from blood. Subset defined: CD45RA+ positively selected.

The CDR3 protein is CAISDGPGNTIYF. The CDR3 DNA reads as TGTGCCATCAGTGACGGCCCTGGAAACACCATATATTTT. This rearrangement joins TRBV10-3 to TRBJ1-3, with no clear D. With 3 bases removed from V and 2 bases from J, the gap between germline ends came to 5 bases. CDR1 ENHRY and CDR2 SYGVKD come from the germline V gene. The CDR3 totals 13 residues.